This T cell receptor beta chain was identified during a study of blood T cell repertoires in COVID-19. As originally analysed: For nucleated cells, counts were estimated from reference gene primer amplification. Repertoires were generated with immunoSEQ multiplex PCR, while TCRdb's copy carries only in-frame clones and drops some. The DNA gave D and trimming, while V, J and clone size come from that table. The table has fewer than 400,000 clones, 90% to 95% seen once. This study enrolled people aged about 18 to 90 from approximately 25 US geographic areas. Within 2 weeks before study entry, exposed participants met a COVID-19 case. Germline V gene sequence: CDR1 MRHNA, CDR2 SNTAGT. Unmatched junction bases numbered 4, after V lost 4 bases and J lost 6 bases. This CDR3 region has 14 residues.

What was sequenced was PBMCs or T cells enriched from blood (not recorded which). The chain carries TRBV6-4 and TRBJ2-1; 9 nucleotides agree with TRBD1. The clonotype originates from a woman aged 25 to 45 who had been exposed to COVID-19. The CDR3 region is CASSGDRDGNEQFF. The CDR3 DNA sequence: TGTGCCAGCAGTGGGGACAGGGATGGCAATGAGCAGTTCTTC.